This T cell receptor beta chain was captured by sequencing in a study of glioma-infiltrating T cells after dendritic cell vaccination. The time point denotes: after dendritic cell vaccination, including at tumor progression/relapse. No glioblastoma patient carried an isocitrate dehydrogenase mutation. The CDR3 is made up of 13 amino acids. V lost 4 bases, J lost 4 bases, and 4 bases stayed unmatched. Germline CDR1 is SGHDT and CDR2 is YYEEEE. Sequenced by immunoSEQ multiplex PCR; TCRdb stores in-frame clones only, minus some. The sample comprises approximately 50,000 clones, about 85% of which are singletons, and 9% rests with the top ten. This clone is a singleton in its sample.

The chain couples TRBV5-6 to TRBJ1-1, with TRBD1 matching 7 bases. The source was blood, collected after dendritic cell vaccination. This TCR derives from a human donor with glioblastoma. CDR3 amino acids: CASSPTGSTEAFF. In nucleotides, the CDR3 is TGTGCCAGCAGCCCGACAGGGTCCACTGAAGCTTTCTTT.